One sample yielded the 2 T cell receptor beta chains listed below, sequenced in a study. Via MiXCR, TCRdb re-called the 5' RACE reads, giving one row per CDR3 protein. The sample has about 40,000 distinct CDR3 sequences; under 20% are singletons. Sample: naive CD4+ T cells sorted from a lymph node. Subset specified: naive CD4+ T cells, CD4+CD45RA+CD25-. These receptor sequences come from a female donor with breast cancer.

The table lists this clonotype with many counts. V is TRBV7-9 and J is TRBJ2-1; 7 bases line up with TRBD2. V shed 5 bases and J 9 bases; nucleotides not matched to a gene: 10. This CDR3 is built from 14 residues. CDR1 is SEHNR and CDR2 is FQNEAQ in the germline V gene (reference sequence). CDR3 protein: CASSPQRGRIEQFF. In DNA form, the CDR3 reads TGTGCCAGCAGCCCCCAGCGGGGCAGGATTGAGCAGTTCTTC.

This clonotype was recorded many times. J is TRBJ2-2 and V is TRBV6-5; a weak D match, TRBD2 (5 bases). The CDR3 loop spans 10 amino acids. With 11 bases removed from V and 10 bases from J, the gap between germline ends came to 11 bases. Germline CDR1 reads MNHEY; CDR2 reads SVGAGI. The CDR3 DNA sequence: TGTGCCGTGATGGGAGAGGAGCTGTTTTTT. Translated: CAVMGEELFF.